This is a list of T cell receptor beta chains from one sample in a study of Ad26.COV2.S vaccination and SARS-CoV-2 variants. Sequenced by immunoSEQ multiplex PCR; TCRdb stores in-frame clones only, minus some. In the table there are around 300,000 clones, approximately 86% of which are singletons. This specimen was peripheral blood, taken in a trial of Ad26.COV2.S vaccine versus placebo. The receptor source for this set is a person aged 18 to 59 who received the Ad26.COV2.S COVID-19 vaccine or a placebo. The CDR3 runs from the conserved cysteine through the conserved F or W. A D gene is named only where the DNA matches it firmly. Size tells how often a clone was seen (once, few, many) or the class of an expanded clone, and some rows leave it out.

v_call	d_call	j_call	clone_size	cdr3_nt	cdr3_aa
TRBV6-5	-	TRBJ1-2	-	TGTGCCAGCAGTACCGGACGGGGAGCAAACTATGGCTACACCTTC	CASSTGRGANYGYTF
TRBV5-1	TRBD2	TRBJ2-7	-	TGCGCCAGCAAGAACGACGCGGGGGGCTACGAGCAGTACTTC	CASKNDAGGYEQYF
TRBV7-6	TRBD1	TRBJ2-7	-	TGTGCCAGCAGCCGAGGGACAGGGTGGTCCTACGAGCAGTACTTC	CASSRGTGWSYEQYF
TRBV4-3	TRBD1	TRBJ2-7	-	TGCGCCAGCAGCCAAGATAGTAGGCGGCGGGACAGGGGGCTCTACGAGCAGTACTTC	CASSQDSRRRDRGLYEQYF
TRBV18	TRBD2	TRBJ2-1	few	TGTGCCAGCCGTCAGGCGGGAGGACCCTACAATGAGCAGTTCTTC	CASRQAGGPYNEQFF
TRBV9	TRBD2	TRBJ2-7	-	TGTGCCAGCAGCGTAGCGGGAGGGTTAGGCGAGCAGTACTTC	CASSVAGGLGEQYF
TRBV28	-	TRBJ1-1	-	TGTGCCAGCAGCCAATTATCCCGAACGAACACTGAAGCTTTCTTT	CASSQLSRTNTEAFF
TRBV7-6	-	TRBJ1-5	-	TGTGCCAGCAGCTACCCGGCTCAGCCCCAGCATTTT	CASSYPAQPQHF
TRBV27	TRBD1	TRBJ2-3	once	TGTGCCAGCAGTTTCCTGGGACAGGGGTGGGATACGCAGTATTTT	CASSFLGQGWDTQYF
TRBV21-1	-	TRBJ2-1	-	TGTGCCAGCAGCAAAGGGGGCCCGGGACTAGTGAGATACAATGAGCAGTTCTTC	CASSKGGPGLVRYNEQFF
TRBV11-2	TRBD2	TRBJ2-3	-	TGTGCCAGCAGCCAACGACTAGCGGGGGGGCTGAGGGATACGCAGTATTTT	CASSQRLAGGLRDTQYF
TRBV4-3	TRBD1	TRBJ1-3	-	TGCGCCAGCAGCCGGTCCGGGACAGACTTATCTGGAAACACCATATATTTT	CASSRSGTDLSGNTIYF
TRBV5-1	TRBD2	TRBJ2-3	-	TGCGCCAGCAGCTGGGAGGGAGATACGCAGTATTTT	CASSWEGDTQYF
TRBV5-1	-	TRBJ1-5	-	TGCGCCAGCAGCTTGGCGGGGGACGAGGTTCAGCCCCAGCATTTT	CASSLAGDEVQPQHF
TRBV28	-	TRBJ1-2	-	TGTGCCAGCAGTTTTACTCGTGGGAATGGCTACACCTTC	CASSFTRGNGYTF
TRBV19	-	TRBJ2-1	-	TGTGCCAGTAGTATAGAGTGGCAGTCCAGCTACAATGAGCAGTTCTTC	CASSIEWQSSYNEQFF
TRBV5-1	-	TRBJ1-6	-	TGCGCCAGCAGCTCCTTCAGGGCGAAGGATTCACCCCTCCACTTT	CASSSFRAKDSPLHF
TRBV14	-	TRBJ2-7	few	TGTGCCAGCAGCCTGACTAGCTCCTACGAGCAGTACTTC	CASSLTSSYEQYF
TRBV13	-	TRBJ2-6	-	TGTGCCAGCAGCTTAGGCAGCTCGGCATCTGGGGCCAACGTCCTGACTTTC	CASSLGSSASGANVLTF
TRBV6-5	-	TRBJ2-1	once	TGTGCCAGCAGTTACCGGTTCCGTGATGAGCAGTTCTTC	CASSYRFRDEQFF
TRBV7-9	-	TRBJ1-2	-	TGTGCCAGCAGCCCACCGGGGGCCCATGGCTACACCTTC	CASSPPGAHGYTF
TRBV28	-	TRBJ1-1	few	TGTGCCAGCAGCTCCCCCAGTTACTGGGGCACTGAAGCTTTCTTT	CASSSPSYWGTEAFF
TRBV24-1	TRBD1	TRBJ1-1	-	TGTGCCACCAGTCGGAACAGGGGGCTTGGTCTAAGGAACACTGAAGCTTTCTTT	CATSRNRGLGLRNTEAFF
TRBV28	TRBD1	TRBJ1-6	-	TGTGCCAGCAGTCCGAAGGGGGCAGGGGGTCATAATTCACCCCTCCACTTT	CASSPKGAGGHNSPLHF
TRBV19	-	TRBJ2-1	-	TGTGCCAGTAGTCCCGAGATGAGGGAAATTCGCAATGAGCAGTTCTTC	CASSPEMREIRNEQFF
TRBV10-3	TRBD2	TRBJ2-2	-	TGTGCCATCAGGGCTGCGGGGGGGAACACCGGGGAGCTGTTTTTT	CAIRAAGGNTGELFF
TRBV6-5	-	TRBJ1-2	-	TGTGCCAGCAGATTACGGGACGGCGCATACTATGGCTACACCTTC	CASRLRDGAYYGYTF
TRBV24-1	TRBD1	TRBJ2-2	-	TGTGCCACCAGTGAATCCCCGGGACAGGGGGCTAGCGGGGAGCTGTTTTTT	CATSESPGQGASGELFF
TRBV27	-	TRBJ1-1	-	TGTGCCAGCTCCTTCCGAGATCTCACTGAAGCTTTCTTT	CASSFRDLTEAFF
TRBV6-1	TRBD2	TRBJ2-3	-	TGTGCCAGCAGTGTTCTAGCGGGGGCCGGCACAGATACGCAGTATTTT	CASSVLAGAGTDTQYF
TRBV9	-	TRBJ1-2	-	TGTGCCAGCAGCCCGACGAGAAGGGAGAACTATGGCTACACCTTC	CASSPTRRENYGYTF
TRBV7-2	TRBD1	TRBJ2-7	-	TGTGCCAGCAGCCGGGACAGCAACACCTACGAGCAGTACTTC	CASSRDSNTYEQYF
TRBV7-2	-	TRBJ2-7	-	TGTGCCAGCAGCCGTCCTGGATACGAGCAGTACTTC	CASSRPGYEQYF
TRBV13	-	TRBJ2-3	once	TGTGCCAGCAGCTTAGGGTTGGGACCCAGGGCCGATACGCAGTATTTT	CASSLGLGPRADTQYF
TRBV21-1	-	TRBJ1-2	few	TGTGCCAGCAGACGTGGGAGGACTGACTATGGCTACACCTTC	CASRRGRTDYGYTF
TRBV19	-	TRBJ1-4	-	TGTGCCACCACCTGGCGTGGTGAAAAACTGTTTTTT	CATTWRGEKLFF
TRBV6-5	TRBD2	TRBJ2-1	-	TGCACTAGCGGTCGGAGGGCATACAATGAGCAGTTCTTC	CTSGRRAYNEQFF
TRBV28	TRBD1	TRBJ1-6	-	TGTGCCACCGCGACAGGGAGCTCCTATAATTCACCCCTCCACTTT	CATATGSSYNSPLHF
TRBV5-1	-	TRBJ2-7	-	TGCGCCAGCAGCCCCCAGGGGATATCCTACGAGCAGTACTTC	CASSPQGISYEQYF
TRBV12-1	-	TRBJ1-1	once	TGTGCCAGCAGCTTCGAGGACAGGGGGCCGAGTGAAGCTTTCTTT	CASSFEDRGPSEAFF
TRBV7-9	-	TRBJ1-4	once	TGTGCCAGCAGCCCAGAGGGGGGGCGACATGAAAAACTGTTTTTT	CASSPEGGRHEKLFF
TRBV3-1/TRBV3-2	-	TRBJ2-2	-	TGTGCCAGCAGCCATACAAAATATGGGGGGAGACGCACCGGGGAGCTGTTTTTT	CASSHTKYGGRRTGELFF
TRBV5-6	-	TRBJ1-3	-	TGTGCCAGCAGCTTGGGGGAATACGAGCACACCATATATTTT	CASSLGEYEHTIYF
TRBV19	-	TRBJ1-1	-	TGTGCCAGTAGTTCCCTCGGGCCAGGGCTTATGAACACTGAAGCTTTCTTT	CASSSLGPGLMNTEAFF
TRBV3-1/TRBV3-2	-	TRBJ2-7	-	TGTGCCAGCAGCCAGGGGATGGCCTACGAGCAGTACTTC	CASSQGMAYEQYF
TRBV3-1/TRBV3-2	TRBD1	TRBJ1-3	-	TGTGCCAGCAGCCACACAAGACAGGGAATGACTGGAAACACCATATATTTT	CASSHTRQGMTGNTIYF
TRBV28	-	TRBJ2-3	-	TGTGCCAGCAGTTCATCTTCGGCTGCTAGCACAGATACGCAGTATTTT	CASSSSSAASTDTQYF
TRBV4-2	-	TRBJ2-7	-	TGTGCCAGCAGCCAAGGCGTGGGATTAGAGGCGGTTGCCTACGAGCAGTACTTC	CASSQGVGLEAVAYEQYF
TRBV28	-	TRBJ2-4	-	TGTGCCAGCAGTCAGGGGTTCAGCAAAAACATTCAGTACTTC	CASSQGFSKNIQYF
TRBV5-4	-	TRBJ1-4	-	TGTGCCAGCACCGAAACAGGGTTTGGTAATGAAAAACTGTTTTTT	CASTETGFGNEKLFF
TRBV28	-	TRBJ2-3	-	TGTGCCAGCAGCGCAGGGGGCGCGGGGGCAGATACGCAGTATTTT	CASSAGGAGADTQYF
TRBV6-5	-	TRBJ2-1	-	TGTGCCAGCAGTTACCAGGGTTTCAATGAGCAGTTCTTC	CASSYQGFNEQFF
TRBV19	-	TRBJ2-7	once	TGTGCCAGTAGTATCAAGGACATCGGGGAGCAGTACTTC	CASSIKDIGEQYF
TRBV28	-	TRBJ1-3	-	TGTGCCAGCAGTACCCTCCCGGGCGGGAAGGACACCATATATTTT	CASSTLPGGKDTIYF
TRBV3-1/TRBV3-2	TRBD2	TRBJ2-7	-	TGTGCCAGCAGCCAAGCCACGTCGGGGACTAGCGGGACCTACGAGCAGTACTTC	CASSQATSGTSGTYEQYF
TRBV10-3	TRBD1	TRBJ1-5	-	TGTGCCATCAGTGAGTCGATCCGGGACAGGGGTAATCAGCCCCAGCATTTT	CAISESIRDRGNQPQHF
TRBV5-5	TRBD1	TRBJ1-1	few	TGTGCCAGCAGCACCCGGACAGGGCTAGCTTTCTTT	CASSTRTGLAFF
TRBV5-1	TRBD1	TRBJ2-7	-	TGCGCCAGCAGCCCCTCCCCCTGGGACAGACTTAAGGGATTATACGAGCAGTACTTC	CASSPSPWDRLKGLYEQYF